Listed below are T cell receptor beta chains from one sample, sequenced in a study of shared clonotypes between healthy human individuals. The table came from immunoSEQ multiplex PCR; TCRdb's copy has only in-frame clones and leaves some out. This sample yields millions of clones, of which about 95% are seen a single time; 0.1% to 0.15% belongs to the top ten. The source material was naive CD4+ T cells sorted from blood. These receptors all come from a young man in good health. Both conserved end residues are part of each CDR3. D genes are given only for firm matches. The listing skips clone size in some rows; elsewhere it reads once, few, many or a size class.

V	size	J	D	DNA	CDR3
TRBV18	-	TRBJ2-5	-	TGTGCCAGCTCACCACGAGGAGAGACCCAGTACTTC	CASSPRGETQYF
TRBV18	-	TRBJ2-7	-	TGTGCCAGCTCACCCCAGGGGTTCGGGCTCTCCGAGCAGTACTTC	CASSPQGFGLSEQYF
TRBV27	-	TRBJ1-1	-	TGTGCCAGCAGTTTATCGATGGGGAAAAGAGCTTTCTTT	CASSLSMGKRAFF
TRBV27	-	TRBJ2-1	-	TGTGCCAGCCGGGCTGTCAATGAGCAGTTCTTC	CASRAVNEQFF
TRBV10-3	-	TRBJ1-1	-	TGTGCCATCAGTGAGTCAACAGGCACTGAAGCTTTCTTT	CAISESTGTEAFF
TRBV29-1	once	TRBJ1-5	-	TGCAGCGTTGCCCCCGAAGACCTCAATCAGCCCCAGCATTTT	CSVAPEDLNQPQHF
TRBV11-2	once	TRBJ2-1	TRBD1	TGTGCCAGCAGCACCTCGGACAGGGGCGCCTACAATGAGCAGTTCTTC	CASSTSDRGAYNEQFF
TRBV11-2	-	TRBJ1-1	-	TGTGCCAGCAGCCCTGGACGGATGAACACTGAAGCTTTCTTT	CASSPGRMNTEAFF
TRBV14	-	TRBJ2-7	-	TGTGCCAGCAGCCCACAGGGTTACGAGCAGTACTTC	CASSPQGYEQYF
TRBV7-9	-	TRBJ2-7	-	TGTGCCAGCAGCCCAGGCGCGGGTTACGAGCAGTACTTC	CASSPGAGYEQYF
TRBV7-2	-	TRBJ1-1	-	TGTGCCAGCAGCTTAAAGGAAATGAACACTGAAGCTTTCTTT	CASSLKEMNTEAFF
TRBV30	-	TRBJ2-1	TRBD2	TGTGCCTGGATTCTGGGGGGACTAGCGGACAATGAGCAGTTCTTC	CAWILGGLADNEQFF
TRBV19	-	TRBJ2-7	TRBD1	TGTGCCAGTACTTCCTCGACAGGGGGCCGTTACGAGCAGTACTTC	CASTSSTGGRYEQYF
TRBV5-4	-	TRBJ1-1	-	TGTGCCAGCAGCTTGGGGCAGACCGTCGGGAACACTGAAGCTTTCTTT	CASSLGQTVGNTEAFF
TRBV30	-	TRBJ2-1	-	TGTGCCTGGACGGGGCATACAAAACAAAATGAGCAGTTCTTC	CAWTGHTKQNEQFF
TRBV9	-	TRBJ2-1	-	TGTGCCAGCAGCGTAGTGGGCGGAGACAATGAGCAGTTCTTC	CASSVVGGDNEQFF
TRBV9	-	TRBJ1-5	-	TGTGCCAGCAGCGTTACAGGGAGGAGAGGCAATCAGCCCCAGCATTTT	CASSVTGRRGNQPQHF
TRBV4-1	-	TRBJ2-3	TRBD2	TGCGCCAGCAGCCAAGATCTAGGACTAGCGGCTAGCACAGATACGCAGTATTTT	CASSQDLGLAASTDTQYF
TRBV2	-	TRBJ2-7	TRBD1	TGTGCCAGCACCCCCGGGACAGGGTCCTACGAGCAGTACTTC	CASTPGTGSYEQYF
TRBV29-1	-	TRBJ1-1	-	TGCAGCGTGACGACCGAAGCGGCTTTCTTT	CSVTTEAAFF
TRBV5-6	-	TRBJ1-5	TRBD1	TGTGCCAGCAGCCCGTGGACAGGGGGGGAGAACAATCAGCCCCAGCATTTT	CASSPWTGGENNQPQHF
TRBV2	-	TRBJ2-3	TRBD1	TGTGCCAGCAGTGGACAGGGAATGGATACGCAGTATTTT	CASSGQGMDTQYF
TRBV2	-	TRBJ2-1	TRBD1	TGTGCCAGCGGCCCGAAGGGACAGGGGGCTAACTACAATGAGCAGTTCTTC	CASGPKGQGANYNEQFF
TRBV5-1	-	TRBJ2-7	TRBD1	TGCGCCAGCAGCTTGGAAGGGACAGGAAACGAGCAGTACTTC	CASSLEGTGNEQYF
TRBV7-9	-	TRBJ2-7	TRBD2	TGTGCCAGCAGCTTAGATCGGGGACTAGCGGGAGGGGAGCAGTACTTC	CASSLDRGLAGGEQYF
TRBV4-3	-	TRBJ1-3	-	TGCGCCAGCAGCCAAATCCCCAAGGGGAACACCATATATTTT	CASSQIPKGNTIYF